These 2 T cell receptor beta chains originate from one sample sequenced in a study of cytomegalovirus exposure and HLA in healthy donors (TCRdb year 2017). Library preparation used the immunoSEQ multiplex PCR assay. For the multiplex PCR, a mixture combining 60 forward primers for TCR Vbeta segments and 13 reverse primers for TCR Jbeta segments was used. TCRdb took over this immuneACCESS table, retaining in-frame rearrangements with V and J assigned. Such tables are incomplete; in checked studies, under half of the missing clones stem from an unresolved V gene, and the remainder is unexplained. Recorded for this sample are 110,000 or so clones; nearly 85% of them occurred a single time. The ten top clones hold 6% to 7.5% of the sample. Specimen: PBMCs. The receptors stem from a man between 18 and 29 years old in good health and CMV-seronegative.

The chain joins TRBV20-1 to TRBJ2-4; no definite D call. Germline V gene lookup returns CDR1 DFQATT and CDR2 SNEGSKA (reference sequence). Trimming pared 4 bases from V and 7 bases from J, leaving 8 bases between. The CDR3 totals 11 residues. The CDR3 region is CSANMENIQYF. The CDR3 bases are TGCAGTGCTAATATGGAGAACATTCAGTACTTC.

The rearrangement joins TRBV30 to TRBJ1-6; D not resolved. The CDR3 covers 16 residues. V was cut by 1 base and J by 4 bases, with 14 bases left in between. Per the germline V gene, CDR1 is GTSNPN and CDR2 is SVGIG (reference sequence). CDR3 DNA sequence: TGTGCCTGGAGTGGGAGGAGGGCATCTTATAATTCACCCCTCCACTTT. Translating gives CAWSGRRASYNSPLHF.